The 20 T cell receptor beta chains below were found in one sample sequenced in a study of blood T cell repertoires in COVID-19. TCRdb's copy holds only in-frame clones and misses some; the assay was immunoSEQ multiplex PCR. The table has approximately 170,000 clones, approximately 95% seen once. The sequencing sample was made of peripheral blood. Source of these receptors: a woman aged 60-70 years with COVID-19, enrolled during active disease.

The chain combines TRBV5-1 with TRBJ1-1; 10 bases are shared with TRBD1. Germline V gene data show CDR1 as SGHRS and CDR2 as YFSETQ. The length of the CDR3 is 16 residues. The V and J ends lost 2 bases and 7 bases, in that order; junction bases with no gene match: 11. The CDR3 region has the DNA TGCGCCAGCAGCTTTCGTATCGGGACAGGGGATCATGAAGCTTTCTTT. Protein sequence: CASSFRIGTGDHEAFF. Complete variable domain (other parts from reference TRBV5-1 and TRBJ1-1): KAGVTQTPRYLIKTRGQQVTLSCSPISGHRSVSWYQQTPGQGLQFLFEYFSETQRNKGNFPGRFSGRQFSNSRSEMNVSTLELGDSALYLCASSFRIGTGDHEAFFGQGTRLTVV.

The chain recombines TRBV9 with TRBJ1-1; 11 bases match TRBD1. The CDR3 has 20 residues. The V gene's germline CDR1 is SGDLS and CDR2 YYNGEE. Trimming at V came to 4 bases and at J to 5 bases, leaving 22 bases not matched to a gene. CDR3 loop: CASSLLEGRTGGIIFTEAFF. DNA of the CDR3: TGTGCCAGCAGCCTACTGGAAGGCAGGACAGGGGGCATTATATTTACTGAAGCTTTCTTT. Together with reference TRBV9 and TRBJ1-1, the CDR3 gives the full variable domain: DSGVTQTPKHLITATGQRVTLRCSPRSGDLSVYWYQQSLDQGLQFLIQYYNGEERAKGNILERFSAQQFPDLHSELNLSSLELGDSALYFCASSLLEGRTGGIIFTEAFFGQGTRLTVV.

This CDR3 is CATRTSPNSYNEQFF. Here the CDR3 DNA reads TGTGCCACTAGGACTAGCCCGAACTCCTACAATGAGCAGTTCTTC. The chain is built from TRBV19 and TRBJ2-1, with 8 positions matching TRBD2. With V trimmed by 10 bases and J by 0 bases, 8 bases remained unmatched. CDR1 and CDR2 (germline): LNHDA, SQIVND (reference sequence). This CDR3 spans 15 amino acids.

This rearrangement joins TRBV4-1 to TRBJ2-1, with D uncertain. The CDR3 sequence is 15 residues long. Trimming cost V 0 bases and J 0 bases, with 6 bases left between them. Germline V CDR1 and CDR2: MGHRA, YSYEKL. CDR3 loop: CASSQDIGSYNEQFF. The CDR3 nucleotides read TGCGCCAGCAGCCAAGATATCGGCTCCTACAATGAGCAGTTCTTC.

This clone is a singleton in its sample. The chain carries TRBV6-6 and TRBJ1-3, with no clear D. The CDR3 sequence is 13 residues long. Between the trimmed V and J ends, which lost 4 bases and 4 bases, there was a span of 8 bases. The germline V gene encodes CDR1 MNHNY and CDR2 SVGAGI (reference sequence). The CDR3: CASSSPNGNTIYF. The DNA of the CDR3 is TGTGCCAGCAGTTCCCCTAACGGAAACACCATATATTTT.

The CDR3 loop reads CASSETSGGADTQYF. In nucleotides, the CDR3 is TGTGCCAGCAGCGAGACTAGCGGGGGGGCAGATACGCAGTATTTT. The V and J genes are TRBV6-5 and TRBJ2-3; 14 nucleotides agree with TRBD2. The V gene end was trimmed by 6 bases and the J gene end by 4 bases; junction bases not matched to a gene: 3. The CDR3 is 15 residues long. CDR1 is MNHEY and CDR2 is SVGAGI in the germline V gene.

V usage is TRBV11-2 and J usage is TRBJ2-2; possible D gene TRBD1, 6 bases. Per germline, CDR1 SGHAT and CDR2 FQNNGV. The CDR3 runs to 16 residues. Deletions cut 5 bases from V and 2 bases from J, with 15 bases between. The CDR3 region has the DNA TGTGCCAGCAGCCCCAGGGGACCTACCAACACCGGGGAGCTGTTTTTT. This gives the protein CASSPRGPTNTGELFF. The full variable domain, rest sourced from reference TRBV11-2 and TRBJ2-2, is EAGVAQSPRYKIIEKRQSVAFWCNPISGHATLYWYQQILGQGPKLLIQFQNNGVVDDSQLPKDRFSAERLKGVDSTLKIQPAKLEDSAVYLCASSPRGPTNTGELFFGEGSRLTVL.

The CDR3: CASSRWTGENSPLHF. CDR3 nucleotide sequence: TGTGCCAGCAGCCGATGGACAGGGGAGAATTCACCCCTCCACTTT. This sequence joins TRBV3-1 (or the pseudogene TRBV3-2) and TRBJ1-6; 9 bases are a match to TRBD1. Germline loops: CDR1 LGHDT, CDR2 YNNKEL (reference sequence). The CDR3 has 15 residues. V was pared by 4 bases and J by 7 bases, with 5 bases of the junction left unmatched.

The chain links TRBV7-2 to TRBJ1-4, with 7 nucleotides matching TRBD1. The CDR3 extends over 17 amino acids. V lost 2 bases to trimming and J lost 4 bases; unmatched junction nucleotides: 10. The germline CDR1 and CDR2 sequences are SGHTA and FQGNSA. The CDR3 sequence is CASSLYGRGQVNEKLFF. Written as DNA, the CDR3 is TGTGCCAGCAGCTTATACGGTCGAGGACAGGTTAATGAAAAACTGTTTTTT.

This clone was counted a single time. V and J are TRBV20-1 and TRBJ1-2; TRBD1 aligns across 10 bases. Germline values: CDR1 DFQATT, CDR2 SNEGSKA (reference sequence). This CDR3 comprises 15 residues. V shed 3 bases, J shed 4 bases, and the junction held 8 bases outside the gene matches. CDR3: CSASPRDRGGYGYTF. CDR3 nucleotides: TGCAGTGCTAGTCCCCGGGACAGGGGAGGCTATGGCTACACCTTC.

The chain recombines TRBV9 with TRBJ2-3; possibly TRBD2 for D (5 bases). CDR3 length: 14 amino acids. The V gene's germline CDR1 is SGDLS and CDR2 YYNGEE. V was shortened by 0 bases and J by 5 bases, with 10 bases between the two germline ends. CDR3 bases: TGTGCCAGCAGCGTAGCGGTAACTAGAGATACGCAGTATTTT. This gives the protein CASSVAVTRDTQYF.

V usage is TRBV18 and J usage is TRBJ1-2; TRBD1 matches at 9 bases. From germline, CDR1 is KGHSH and CDR2 LQKENI. The CDR3 sequence is 14 residues long. Unmatched junction bases numbered 4, after V lost 4 bases and J lost 4 bases. The CDR3 coding sequence is TGTGCCAGCTCACAAGGGACAGGGAGCTATGGCTACACCTTC. As protein: CASSQGTGSYGYTF.

This clone was found a few times. This chain uses TRBV19 with TRBJ1-1, with 9 bases that match TRBD1. Looked up from germline, CDR1 is LNHDA and CDR2 is SQIVND (reference sequence). The CDR3 totals 15 residues. J gave up 5 bases and V 4 bases, and 8 bases lay outside the gene matches. The CDR3 nucleotides read TGTGCCAGTAGTAGACGACAGGGGGTTGGTACTGAAGCTTTCTTT. Amino acid sequence: CASSRRQGVGTEAFF.

The chain joins TRBV5-6 to TRBJ1-1; tentative D call: TRBD1 (6 bases). V shed 4 bases and J shed 2 bases, with 12 bases lying between them. Germline CDR1 reads SGHDT; CDR2 reads YYEEEE. The CDR3 consists of 14 residues. This chain's CDR3 is CASSPYRDNTEAFF. DNA for the CDR3: TGTGCCAGCAGCCCATACAGGGATAACACTGAAGCTTTCTTT.

This clone has just a few counts. V is TRBV3-1 (or the pseudogene TRBV3-2) and J is TRBJ1-3; D is uncertain. The CDR3 is made up of 16 amino acids. Deletions cut 0 bases from V and 0 bases from J, with 9 bases between. The germline V gene has CDR1 LGHDT and CDR2 YNNKEL (reference sequence). The CDR3 bases are TGTGCCAGCAGCCAAGAGCTAGGAACCTCTGGAAACACCATATATTTT. Its translation is CASSQELGTSGNTIYF.

The chain links TRBV30 to TRBJ1-2; 8 bases match TRBD1. Germline trimming cut 0 bases from V and 1 base from J; bases unmatched to any gene: 4. The germline V gene has CDR1 GTSNPN and CDR2 SVGIG (reference sequence). The CDR3 is 15 amino acids. In DNA form, the CDR3 reads TGTGCCTGGAGTGTGGGACAGGCTATTAACTATGGCTACACCTTC. It specifies CAWSVGQAINYGYTF.

This clone was detected only once. J is TRBJ2-5 and V is TRBV2, with 15 bases fitting TRBD2. The CDR3 covers 15 residues. Germline V CDR1 and CDR2: SNHLY, FYNNEI. With 6 bases clipped from V and 6 bases from J, the junction kept 5 bases outside the gene matches. The CDR3 DNA is TGTGCCAGCAGAGAGGGACTAGCGGGGGGAAAGACCCAGTACTTC. Protein sequence: CASREGLAGGKTQYF.

This chain joins TRBV6-5 and TRBJ2-3, with D possibly TRBD2 on 5 matching bases. The CDR3 contains 12 residues. Germline CDR1 and CDR2: MNHEY and SVGAGI. The V end was cut by 6 bases, the J end by 1 base, with 5 bases between. The CDR3 here is CASRRGTDTQYF. In DNA form, the CDR3 reads TGTGCCAGCAGGCGGGGCACAGATACGCAGTATTTT.

The rearrangement links TRBV4-3 to TRBJ1-6, with TRBD1 as a possible D gene (6 bases). From germline, CDR1 is LGHNA and CDR2 YSLEER. The CDR3 contains 15 residues. Between the trimmed V and J ends, which lost 0 bases and 16 bases, there was a span of 19 bases. This chain's CDR3 is CASSQDYQGRGSLHF. The CDR3 nucleotides are TGCGCCAGCAGCCAAGATTACCAGGGGAGGGGGAGTCTCCACTTT.

The V gene is TRBV5-6, the J gene TRBJ1-6, with D possibly TRBD1 on 6 matching bases. Trimming removed 0 bases at V and 10 bases at J, with 11 bases between. Germline V gene data show CDR1 as SGHDT and CDR2 as YYEEEE. This CDR3 region has 14 residues. The CDR3 nucleotides are TGTGCCAGCAGCTTGGCAGGGGCCAGCTCACCCCTCCACTTT. Encoded protein: CASSLAGASSPLHF.